This section outlines one TCR beta chain sequence together with its context. The sample holds one count of this clone. This receptor's antigen is unknown. It has no much larger one-base neighbor in the sample; base qualities were not kept. The entry originates in a study of cytomegalovirus exposure and HLA in healthy donors (dated by TCRdb to the late 2010s). Describing the broader study: An earlier analysis of approximately 600 of the donors reported 250 to 300 Gb of sequence data and around 120 million unique TCR beta sequences from about 179 million T cells. An earlier analysis of roughly 600 of the donors used high-throughput TCR beta sequencing to judge whether each TCR beta V gene segment behaved as functional or pseudogenic. Besides the first cohort of 666 subjects, a separate validation cohort made up of 90 to 150 different subjects was used. A later analysis re-analyzed previously published TCR beta repertoires from roughly 690 donors and added high-resolution HLA genotyping to study TCR occurrence patterns. The study aimed to test whether cataloging public T cell receptors could reveal signatures of past pathogen exposure. A later genetic analysis took genome-wide SNP genotypes for about 55% of the 666 donors and used that subset as a discovery cohort. All discovery cohort repertoires had been generated using a single sequencing platform. Roughly 5 DR-DQ haplotypes were handled as single units for association and clustering, since linkage in the cohort was strong. Among the roughly 430 genotyped donors, about 83% belonged to the genetic ancestry cluster associated with self-reported Caucasian donors. Donor age, sex, ethnicity and CMV serostatus were compiled together with the repertoire data. HLA typing covered class I and class II loci at four-digit resolution. The number of typed donors differed by locus: about 620-640 for A, B, C, DRB1 and DQB1; 500 to 550 for DQA1; over 600 for DPA1; and about 470 for DPB1. The study profiled the T cell repertoires of approximately 700 subjects by immunosequencing and related them to cytomegalovirus serostatus. To predict cytomegalovirus infection status, the study combined high-throughput TCR immunosequencing, statistical association of individual TCRs with disease status, and machine learning. An early release that covered 500 to 800 HLA-typed donors contained around 300 gigabases of sequencing data and 70 million to 100 million unique TCR sequences. Rather than using new phenotypic data, the later analysis identified candidate immune exposures from TCR beta sequences and from how often those sequences occurred across donors. On average, around 240,000 unique TCR beta nucleotide sequences were sequenced per donor among 300 to 500 genotyped donors of the cohort, with about 17% of those sequences being non-productive. Study-level results and caveats: For the cohort, immune exposure information was limited to CMV serostatus. In a later analysis, HLA-associated TCR beta chains showed more clonal expansion and lower generation probabilities than non-associated chains that were equally common. Most TCR sequences were observed very rarely across donors, whereas some public TCRs were present in many individuals. A further reported finding was that TCR beta sequences accurately predicted the HLA-A and HLA-B alleles for most subjects in the first cohort. HLA typing was unavailable for some donors at each locus, so association tests used only the typed subset. A later genetic analysis associated a missense DCLRE1C variant with V-gene and J-gene trimming of TCR beta chains, and an independent cohort replicated the association. Only TCR beta chains were sequenced in this cohort, and the absence of alpha or paired-chain data limited detectable features. In vitro tests confirmed that a few of the cytomegalovirus-associated TCR beta chains recognize cytomegalovirus antigens. In a later analysis, the rate of TCR association differed among HLA loci, with DRB1 alleles having the most associated TCRs and HLA-C alleles having the fewest. The study listed 164 TCR beta chains as associated with cytomegalovirus. Correlated functional status among segregating V segments might reflect linkage disequilibrium, but an unknown experimental factor could not be ruled out. Some IMGT-functional V segments, including TRBV6-2 and TRBV6-3, could not be distinguished by the 87-base-pair reads and were therefore excluded. A later analysis reported that several top co-occurrence clusters appeared linked to parvovirus B19, influenza, CMV and Epstein-Barr virus. Assigning TCR associations to individual alleles was difficult when HLA alleles, especially DR and DQ, strongly co-occurred. The earlier analysis of approximately 590 of the donors excluded approximately 17 rarely observed V segments, including chromosome 9 orphons, because counts were too low. Presence/absence analyses assumed roughly uniform sequencing depth across donors, an assumption that may not hold. The classifier was reported to diagnose cytomegalovirus status with high specificity and sensitivity in both the original cohort and the validation cohort. A later analysis found that most CMV-associated TCR beta chains appeared HLA-restricted, with HLA associations seemingly driven largely by CMV exposure. A cluster of highly shared sequence variants was judged likely to be a technical artifact of the sequencing pipeline. At a false discovery rate of 0.05, a later analysis linked about 16,000 TCR beta sequences to specific HLA alleles. A later genetic analysis reported fewer N-insertions in productive TCRs among donors in an Asian-associated ancestry cluster than the roughly 650-donor mean. According to the authors, the approach could potentially be generalized to other disease states and immunological phenotypes. In an earlier analysis of several hundred of the donors, most TCR beta V segments were observed in productive rearrangements about 90% or about 30% of the time, broadly matching IMGT annotations.

In total, around 600 healthy bone marrow donors made up the cohort. Cohort members were all nominally healthy when sampled, although unrecorded immune exposures were likely present. The donor was CMV seropositive and was included in the group of some 290 seropositive cohort members. A peripheral blood sample was provided by each donor, and peripheral blood mononuclear cells were used for TCR beta sequencing. The Qiagen DNeasy Blood Extraction Kit was used to extract genomic DNA from the blood cell samples. Library preparation used the immunoSEQ multiplex PCR assay. For the multiplex PCR, a mixture combining 60 forward primers for TCR Vbeta segments and 13 reverse primers for TCR Jbeta segments was used. A multiplex PCR assay on genomic DNA amplified the CDR3 region of rearranged TCR beta genes. The amplified TCR beta libraries were sequenced on the Illumina HiSeq System as 87-base-pair reads. In the authors' own workflow: In a later analysis, some 80 million unique TCR beta chains were counted across the 690 or so repertoires, and roughly 10 million of these chains were shared by at least two donors. Raw reads were error-corrected and collapsed into unique sequences by a nearest-neighbor algorithm in which closely related sequences were merged to remove PCR and sequencing errors. To assign V, D and J gene segments, CDR3 sequences were aligned to IMGT reference sequences. For a sequence to be retained, at least a six-nucleotide match to both a V gene segment and a J gene segment was required. Rearrangements were classified as productive when the CDR3 lacked stop codons and remained in frame with V and J, and all other rearrangements were classified as non-productive. CDR3 was defined by IMGT convention, running from the second conserved V-encoded cysteine to the conserved J-encoded phenylalanine. In an earlier analysis of more than 550 of the donors, sequences lacking an unambiguous match to a single V gene segment were excluded. An earlier analysis of a few hundred of the donors classified V segments as functional when productive rearrangements were above 56.7% and as segregating when the standard deviation between donors was above 5%. A statistical classification framework was built to diagnose cytomegalovirus status from the catalog of TCR beta chain sequences. V and J gene assignment, in a later analysis, came from comparing TCR nucleotide sequences with IMGT/GENE-DB human TR gene sequences. A later analysis assigned CDR3 sequences and most-parsimonious VDJ recombination scenarios with the TCRdist pipeline. In a later analysis, each TCR beta chain was defined by its CDR3 amino acid sequence together with its V-gene family, and reads without a unique V-gene family were excluded. A later analysis removed several hundred highly shared, low-generation-probability nucleotide sequences to deal with suspected cross-contamination and a sequencing artifact. A later analysis calculated a clonal expansion index for each public chain from normalized within-repertoire ranks of inferred template counts. In a later analysis, generation probabilities were computed with a VDJ recombination model fitted to out-of-frame rearrangements, and the resulting probabilities were checked against IGoR. In a later analysis, TCR-TCR, TCR-HLA and TCR-CMV co-occurrence was scored with hypergeometric tests, and a repertoire-size bias correction was applied to TCR pairs. In a later analysis, false discovery rates were estimated by permuting HLA or CMV assignments 20 times. In a later analysis, co-occurring TCRs were grouped using DBSCAN, and TCRdist sequence similarity was added for clustering within HLA-allele-positive subsets. Repertoires with fewer than 30,000 or more than 120,000 public chains, plus five repertoires with anomalous nucleotide sharing, were excluded from co-occurrence clustering. Imported from immuneACCESS, the table was reduced by TCRdb to in-frame sequences with V and J called. These copies leave out some clones; in studies compared against another copy, an unresolved V gene accounts for under half, and the cause of the remainder is not known. V and J calls and clone size come straight from that table; D and trimming were deduced from the DNA. Present in this sample are approximately 200,000 clones, roughly 85% of which were seen just once. Of the sample, 4% to 4.5% falls within the top ten clones.

CDR1 is given as SGHKS and CDR2 as YYEKEE, both from the germline V gene (reference sequence). V is shortened by 2 bases, J by 3 bases, and the region joining them spans 11 bases. The CDR3, cysteine through phenylalanine, is 14 amino acids long. Only the CDR3 region is kept as DNA, spanning 42 bases read in frame from base 1. The V and J segments used are TRBV5-5 and TRBJ1-2; D gene: possibly TRBD1, on 5 matching bases. The sequenced sample was PBMCs. The sequence came from a woman in her twenties or thirties in good health and CMV-seropositive. This receptor carries the CDR3 CASSFTTRDYGYTF. The sequenced DNA: TGTGCCAGCAGCTTTACTACCAGGGACTATGGCTACACCTTC.